The 5 T cell receptor beta chains presented below share a single source sample, sequenced in a study of blood T cell dynamics during melanoma immunotherapy. Time point indicated: pre-treatment baseline. The method was immunoSEQ multiplex PCR; TCRdb's version includes in-frame clones alone and lacks a portion of them. The sample includes some 9,400 clones, 86% of them seen just once. The source material was blood, sampled from a patient treated with checkpoint blockade. All receptors derive from a human donor with melanoma.

The chain recombines TRBV30 with TRBJ1-5; possibly TRBD1 for D (5 bases). CDR3 length: 16 amino acids. V lost 2 bases and J lost 1, with 15 bases in between. Germline V CDR1 and CDR2: GTSNPN, SVGIG (reference sequence). The CDR3 loop reads CAWSFGGAVSNQPQHF. CDR3 DNA: TGTGCCTGGAGTTTTGGAGGGGCAGTGAGCAATCAGCCCCAGCATTTT.

The chain uses TRBV9 and TRBJ2-7; D ambiguous. V lost 0 bases, J lost 1 base, and 8 bases lay in between. This CDR3 contains 14 residues. Germline CDR1 is SGDLS and CDR2 is YYNGEE. DNA for the CDR3: TGTGCCAGCAGCGTAGCCGGCAGATCCTACGAGCAGTACTTC. This codes for CASSVAGRSYEQYF.

Note on this clone: An end of the junction does not agree with germline; a read error may underlie this. The V call is TRBV4-1, the J call TRBJ2-5; D gene ambiguous. CDR3 length: 12 residues. Germline V gives CDR1 MGHRA, CDR2 YSYEKL. CDR3 region: CASSPSQGTQYF. The DNA for the CDR3 is TGCGCCAGCAGCCCCTCCCAAGGGACCCAGTACTTC.

This clone has a single count. This chain links TRBV30 with TRBJ2-7, with 7 bases aligning to TRBD1. V was pared by 3 bases and J by 2 bases, with 4 bases of the junction left unmatched. This CDR3 has 13 amino acids. The germline CDR1 and CDR2 sequences are GTSNPN and SVGIG (reference sequence). CDR3 nucleotides: TGTGCCTGGAGCCTTGACAGGGCCTACGAGCAGTACTTC. Translating gives CAWSLDRAYEQYF.

The rearrangement links TRBV7-8 to TRBJ2-4; D is possibly TRBD1 (6 bases). Germline CDR1 and CDR2: SGHVS and FQNEAQ. Trimming stripped 4 bases from V and 11 bases from J, with 15 bases between. The CDR3 spans 13 residues. CDR3 in DNA: TGTGCCAGCAGCTCGGAAAGGACAGTCGTTCAGTACTTC. It yields the protein CASSSERTVVQYF.